One sample yielded the 10 T cell receptor beta chains listed below, sequenced in a study of cytomegalovirus exposure and HLA in healthy donors. Assay used: immunoSEQ multiplex PCR; TCRdb lists only in-frame clones, some missing. The data show approximately 150,000 clones, 70% to 90% seen once. Sequencing used PBMCs. These receptors were obtained from a young woman in good health and CMV-seropositive.

The V and J genes are TRBV11-3 and TRBJ2-7; 9 bases match TRBD2. This CDR3 comprises 14 residues. V gave up 1 base and J gave up 3 bases; unmatched junction bases: 1. CDR1 and CDR2 from the germline V gene are SGHNT and YENEEA. The CDR3 DNA reads TGTGCCAGCAGCTTAGGGACTAGCGACTACGAGCAGTACTTC. This gives the protein CASSLGTSDYEQYF.

The chain joins TRBV21-1 to TRBJ2-5; TRBD1, as called in the table, went unchecked against the DNA. TRBV21-1 is termed a pseudogene. The CDR3 has 15 amino acids. The CDR3 DNA sequence: TGTGCCAGCAGCAAGAGGGTACAGGGTAAAGAGACCCAGTACTTC. Translated: CASSKRVQGKETQYF.

The rearrangement links TRBV19 to TRBJ2-1, with unresolved D. Germline V CDR1 and CDR2: LNHDA, SQIVND (reference sequence). This CDR3 region has 15 residues. V was pared by 4 bases and J by 0 bases, with 10 bases between. The CDR3 DNA reads TGTGCCAGTAGTACTCTGGCTAGCTCCTACAATGAGCAGTTCTTC. Protein: CASSTLASSYNEQFF.

This chain joins TRBV18 and TRBJ2-5; tentatively, D is TRBD2 (6 bases). Trimming removed 3 bases from V and 1 base from J, with 12 bases in between. Per the germline V gene, CDR1 is KGHSH and CDR2 is LQKENI. CDR3 length: 15 residues. In DNA form, the CDR3 reads TGTGCCAGCTCACCGATGGGGGGAGGCCAAGAGACCCAGTACTTC. It specifies CASSPMGGGQETQYF.

This clone was seen only once. The chain is built from TRBV28 and TRBJ2-7; 9 positions match TRBD2. V shed 7 bases and J 4 bases; nucleotides not matched to a gene: 11. The germline CDR1 and CDR2 sequences are MDHEN and SYDVKM. The CDR3 consists of 15 residues. CDR3 in amino acids: CASTPTSGRYYEQYF. The CDR3 bases are TGTGCCAGCACCCCCACCAGCGGGAGGTATTACGAGCAGTACTTC.

This clone was observed a single time. The chain carries TRBV7-2 and TRBJ2-1, with a weak D call TRBD2 (5 bases). The CDR3 is made up of 14 amino acids. V was pared by 6 bases and J by 8 bases, with 17 bases between. Germline CDR1 is SGHTA and CDR2 is FQGNSA. As DNA, the CDR3 is TGTGCCAGCAGGGAACTGGGAGAGGGTCATGAGCAGTTCTTC. Protein sequence: CASRELGEGHEQFF.

This chain uses TRBV9 with TRBJ2-1; D gene uncertain. The germline V gene encodes CDR1 SGDLS and CDR2 YYNGEE. The V and J ends lost 4 bases and 2 bases respectively, with 13 bases between them. The CDR3 spans 15 residues. For the CDR3, the DNA is TGTGCCAGCAGCCTAGGAGATCCCCCCTACAATGAGCAGTTCTTC. Its protein product is CASSLGDPPYNEQFF.

The chain combines TRBV6-5 with TRBJ2-7; D might be TRBD1 (6 bases). The CDR3 runs 13 residues. From germline, CDR1 is MNHEY and CDR2 SVGAGI. V lost 7 bases, J lost 0 bases, and 10 bases lay in between. CDR3 bases: TGTGCCAGCACCTCCAGGGGCTCCTACGAGCAGTACTTC. It translates to CASTSRGSYEQYF.

This clone appeared a few times. J is TRBJ2-3 and V is TRBV6-4; 7 positions match TRBD1. Germline V gives CDR1 MRHNA, CDR2 SNTAGT. Unmatched junction bases numbered 8, after V lost 6 bases and J lost 5 bases. The CDR3 contains 14 residues. The CDR3 protein is CASSTGTEEDTQYF. The DNA of the CDR3 is TGTGCCAGCAGCACCGGGACAGAGGAAGATACGCAGTATTTT.

The chain is built from TRBV4-2 and TRBJ2-5; 8 positions agree with TRBD2. CDR3 length: 17 residues. J lost 2 bases, V lost 9 bases, and 17 bases had no gene match. Germline V CDR1 and CDR2: LGHNA, YNFKEQ. CDR3 residues: CASKPTGRGRQQETQYF. In DNA form, the CDR3 reads TGTGCCAGTAAACCTACCGGGCGCGGGAGGCAACAAGAGACCCAGTACTTC.